The present entry profiles one TCR beta chain with its context. At least ten counts were recorded for this clonotype. The antigen it recognizes is unknown. No per-base quality is available; no much larger clone lies one base away. Amplification of TCR beta CDR3 regions was carried out from RNA transcripts. The first round of RT-PCR for the TCR CDR3 was performed with the HTBI primer set and the Qiagen OneStep RT-PCR kit. Libraries were constructed in a second round of multiplex PCR, after which size selection and purification were carried out. Libraries were sequenced paired-end with 100 bp reads on an Illumina HiSeq2000. For the original study's pipeline: Raw data were processed with SOAPnuke, discarding reads with adapters, uncalled bases, mean Phred below 15, or no exact constant-primer or identifier match. High-quality paired reads were merged with COPE v1.2.5, and unique nucleotide sequences were defined as clonotypes. MiTCR v1.1 was used to align clonotypes to the IMGT TRBV, TRBD and TRBJ reference segments. Only V-J combinations with frequency above 0.0001, covering 99.2% of repertoires, were analysed. A TCS score was defined as the ratio of F50 (clonal expansion) to E x V (chaos), with BLOSUM62-based TCRdist applied between CDR3 peptides within each V-J. Welch's t-statistics and random forest reduced some 510 V-J features to roughly 13, which were used in a naive Bayes classifier (R e1071). TCRdb reran the public reads through fastp at Q25 and MiXCR, keeping productive beta chains. For every CDR3 protein sequence, its rows merge into one entry that carries the most common genes and DNA. The V and J calls shown here were made by TCRdb, not taken from the authors' results. The sample profile shows nearly 600,000 distinct CDR3 sequences; approximately 13% of them were found once. 5% to 7% of the sample goes to the ten largest clones.

Hyperthyroidism patients were aged 18 to 65 years and newly diagnosed, with disease duration of less than 2 months. The study excluded patients with uncontrolled infections, other autoimmune diseases, pregnancy or lactation. Diagnoses relied on clinical symptoms, serum thyroxine and TRAb, thyroid ultrasound and orbital computed tomography. For progressor patients, blood was drawn at the first diagnosis of hyperthyroidism, before any ophthalmopathy symptoms had appeared. PBMCs were isolated from about 9.2 ml of fresh peripheral blood by Ficoll-Paque density gradient centrifugation. Patients classed as progressors first received a Graves' hyperthyroidism diagnosis and then went on to develop ophthalmopathy during follow-up. Total RNA was extracted with Trizol reagent, and quality was checked on an Agilent 2100 Bioanalyzer. This record comes from a study of T cells in Graves' hyperthyroidism and ophthalmopathy (dated by TCRdb to 2018 to 2020). Broadly, across the study: Peripheral blood samples were taken at initial diagnosis, before any treatment was given. The paper describes TCR Vbeta CDR3 sequencing of about 140 peripheral blood samples, made up of some 40 ophthalmopathy patients, roughly 80 hyperthyroidism patients and approximately 17 progressor patients. Following sampling, methimazole starting at 30 mg daily was given to hyperthyroidism patients, and high-dose intravenous methylprednisolone was given to ophthalmopathy patients. Whether ophthalmopathy could be predicted prospectively was tested in an independent validation cohort made up of 18 hyperthyroidism patients plus 17 patients who later progressed to ophthalmopathy. In about 6 Graves' hyperthyroidism patients, the study also compared T-cell repertoires from thyroid tissue with T-cell repertoires from blood. The 75 to 100 discovery patients were divided at random into training and test sets in a 7:3 ratio. To identify TCR V-J signatures that set the groups apart, the researchers used a discovery cohort of 90 to 100 patients, made up of 43 with Graves' ophthalmopathy and around 58 with stable Graves' hyperthyroidism. Findings and caveats that apply to the study as a whole: Most expanded thyroid clonotypes (frequency above 0.001) were also detected in blood, a finding suggesting that blood repertoires may reflect thyroid immune responses. In validation, the model predicted progression to ophthalmopathy a median of about 6.5 months before onset, with roughly 70% sensitivity and roughly 72% specificity. No statistical method was used to set the sample size in advance, and investigators knew the group allocation. A 13 V-J signature model separated ophthalmopathy from stable hyperthyroidism, with around 90% sensitivity and 81.08% specificity in cross-validation and 80%/75% in testing.

As encoded in the germline V gene, CDR1 is MNHEY while CDR2 is SVGEGT. V lost 2 bases and J lost 4 bases, and the count of bases not matched to a germline gene is 8. The CDR3 numbers 16 residues from cysteine through phenylalanine. The only DNA kept is the CDR3, 48 bases in frame from the first base. The TCR comes from a young woman with Graves' hyperthyroidism that later progressed to Graves' ophthalmopathy. Input material: blood. The sequence joins TRBV6-2 or TRBV6-3 to TRBJ2-7; the central 10 bases match TRBD2. The nucleotide sequence is given as TGTGCCAGCAGTTACCTTTTAGCGGGAGGAGAATACGAGCAGTACTTC. This translates into CASSYLLAGGEYEQYF.